What follows are 14 T cell receptor beta chains derived from one specimen sequenced in a study of T cells after yellow fever vaccination. A single record per CDR3 protein comes from TCRdb applying MiXCR to the 5' RACE reads. The repertoire holds fewer than 650,000 distinct CDR3 sequences, just over 20% seen once, with around 17% in the top ten. This material consisted of PBMCs, taken 21 days after the first yellow fever vaccination. Every receptor here comes from a man aged 18 to 29 who received the YFV17D yellow fever vaccine.

This chain joins TRBV29-1 and TRBJ2-1; 11 nucleotides match TRBD2. J gave up 9 bases and V 8 bases, and 9 bases lay outside the gene matches. CDR1 is SQVTM, CDR2 ANQGSEA, per germline. There are 13 residues in the CDR3. The CDR3 loop reads CSSRTSGSFEQFF. CDR3 DNA: TGCAGCTCGAGGACTAGCGGGTCGTTTGAGCAGTTCTTC.

The V and J genes are TRBV6-2 or TRBV6-3 and TRBJ1-1, with 7 bases fitting TRBD1. V gave up 7 bases and J gave up 4 bases; unmatched junction bases: 18. Germline CDR1 MNHEY, CDR2 SVGEGT. This CDR3 region has 17 residues. The CDR3 here is CASNNLDRADMTTEAFF. The DNA for the CDR3 is TGTGCCAGCAACAACCTCGACAGGGCTGATATGACCACTGAAGCTTTCTTT.

The chain employs TRBV5-1 and TRBJ2-7; D is uncertain. Trimming left V 4 bases short and J 0 bases short, with 8 bases between. The CDR3 totals 13 residues. In germline, CDR1 is SGHRS, CDR2 YFSETQ. CDR3 sequence: CASSPPHSYEQYV. The DNA of the CDR3 is TGCGCCAGCAGCCCCCCCCACTCCTACGAGCAGTACGTC.

Only a few counts were recorded for this clonotype. The chain is built from TRBV7-2 and TRBJ1-1; D uncertain. CDR3 length: 15 amino acids. Germline-derived CDR1 and CDR2 are SGHTA and FQGNSA. V was shortened by 2 bases and J by 3 bases, with 13 bases between the two germline ends. In DNA, the CDR3 is TGTGCCAGCAGCTTAAATGTCCCCTCGGACACTGAAGCTTTCTTT. Translation: CASSLNVPSDTEAFF.

The J gene is TRBJ1-2, the V gene TRBV7-9, with D maybe TRBD1 (5 bases). V was cut by 5 bases and J by 0 bases, with 10 bases left in between. The germline V gene encodes CDR1 SEHNR and CDR2 FQNEAQ (reference sequence). CDR3 size: 14 residues. The CDR3, as DNA: TGTGCCAGCAGCGTTGACAGTTCTAACTATGGCTACACCTTC. Residues: CASSVDSSNYGYTF.

This clonotype was counted ten times or more. The chain couples TRBV5-1 to TRBJ2-5; 8 bases agree with TRBD1. Trimming removed 4 bases from V and 3 bases from J; junction bases left unmatched: 8. The CDR3 is made up of 15 amino acids. The germline CDR1 and CDR2 sequences are SGHRS and YFSETQ. CDR3 loop: CASSSTGTGEETQYF. The DNA for the CDR3 is TGCGCCAGCAGCAGTACCGGGACAGGAGAAGAGACCCAGTACTTC.

This clonotype was counted between two and nine times. The chain recombines TRBV15 with TRBJ2-7; tentatively, D is TRBD1 or TRBD2 (5 bases each). The length of the CDR3 is 16 residues. Germline values: CDR1 LNHNV, CDR2 YYDKDF (reference sequence). Trimming left V 1 base short and J 5 bases short, with 18 bases between. CDR3 sequence (DNA): TGTGCCACCAGCAGAGGGGGCGGCCTGGGCGGGCACGAGCAGTACTTC. This encodes CATSRGGGLGGHEQYF. Filled out from reference TRBV15 and TRBJ2-7, the complete variable domain reads DAMVIQNPRYQVTQFGKPVTLSCSQTLNHNVMYWYQQKSSQAPKLLFHYYDKDFNNEADTPDNFQSRRPNTSFCFLDIRSPGLGDTAMYLCATSRGGGLGGHEQYFGPGTRLTVT.

The chain joins TRBV30 to TRBJ1-2; D is ambiguous. Germline V gene sequence: CDR1 GTSNPN, CDR2 SVGIG (reference sequence). V gave up 1 base and J gave up 4 bases, with 7 bases separating them. The CDR3 is 12 residues long. CDR3 nucleotides: TGTGCCTGGAGTGGTTCCACCTATGGCTACACCTTC. Its translation is CAWSGSTYGYTF.

This clonotype was detected only a few times. The V and J genes are TRBV6-1 and TRBJ2-1; D is perhaps TRBD1 or TRBD2 (5 bases each). CDR3 size: 13 residues. From germline, CDR1 is MNHNS and CDR2 SASEGT. V was pared by 5 bases and J by 11 bases, with 16 bases between. CDR3 nucleotides: TGTGCCAGCAGTCAGTTGGGGGAGCCTAAGCAGTTCTTC. Translated, it gives CASSQLGEPKQFF.

This clonotype was seen once. The gene calls are TRBV4-1 and TRBJ1-5; maybe TRBD1 (5 bases). V dropped 0 bases and J dropped 7 bases, with 13 bases sitting between them. The CDR3 consists of 15 residues. Germline-derived CDR1 and CDR2 are MGHRA and YSYEKL. CDR3 sequence reads: CASSQDARDGQPQHF. The CDR3 nucleotides read TGCGCCAGCAGCCAAGATGCCAGGGACGGACAGCCCCAGCATTTT.

This clonotype was found a few times. The V gene is TRBV3-1, the J gene TRBJ2-2; D may be TRBD2 (5 bases). The CDR3 has 14 residues. Germline assignment: CDR1 LGHDT and CDR2 YNNKEL (reference sequence). V was cut by 11 bases and J by 5 bases, with 18 bases left in between. The DNA of the CDR3 is TGTGCCGCGGCGAGGCACCCGGGGACCGGGGAGCTGTTTTTT. It yields the protein CAAARHPGTGELFF.

The chain employs TRBV6-5 and TRBJ2-2; 11 nucleotides match TRBD2. The V and J ends lost 1 base and 5 bases, in that order; junction bases with no gene match: 0. Germline CDR1 is MNHEY and CDR2 is SVGAGI. The CDR3 loop spans 15 amino acids. The CDR3 coding sequence is TGTGCCAGCAGTTACTGGACTAGCGGGACCGGGGAGCTGTTTTTT. It encodes CASSYWTSGTGELFF.

This clonotype was recorded at least ten times. V is TRBV5-6 and J is TRBJ2-7; 8 nucleotides match TRBD1. CDR3 length equals 14 residues. The V and J ends lost 2 bases and 3 bases, in that order; junction bases with no gene match: 4. From germline, CDR1 is SGHDT and CDR2 YYEEEE. The CDR3 DNA reads TGTGCCAGCAGCTTTGGACAGGGCAGCTACGAGCAGTACTTC. Translated, it gives CASSFGQGSYEQYF.

This clonotype appeared a single time. The chain combines TRBV5-4 with TRBJ2-3; 9 nucleotides line up with TRBD1. CDR1 and CDR2 from the germline V gene are SGHNT and YYREEE (reference sequence). This CDR3 comprises 16 residues. The CDR3 region has the DNA TGTGCGTCTGGGGGATCCGGGACAGGGTCTATAGATACGCAGTATTTT. It encodes CASGGSGTGSIDTQYF.